This T cell receptor beta chain was sequenced in a study of CXCR3-negative and CXCR3-positive naive CD8 T cells. Looking at the study overall: Each library held about 1.5 +/- 0.3 million TRB reads, roughly 150 million in total.

With UMI labels, 5' RACE was used to prepare the TRB cDNA libraries. TCRdb re-called the 5' RACE reads and shows each CDR3 protein once, DNA omitted. In all, the sample yields 40,000 to 45,000 distinct CDR3 sequences. As regards this clonotype: The antigen is unknown.

Study outcomes and limitations: Similarly elevated diversity marked both naive subsets, with memory CD8+ cells showing far lower diversity. Researchers reported similar TRBV-TRBJ usage in naive CXCR3-negative and CXCR3-positive cells, though memory differed.

The CDR3 has 13 amino acids. CDR1 is KGHDR and CDR2 is SFDVKD in the germline V gene. This sequence joins TRBV24-1 and TRBJ2-1. Sequencing used memory CD8+ T cells from blood. The clonotype was recovered from a human donor in good health. Some clones in this sample may be carry-over from other donors' samples. CDR3 loop: CATSEGAINEQFF.